This T cell receptor beta chain was sequenced for a study of memory CD4+ T cells and cytomegalovirus serostatus. Broader study findings: Each of 65 to 70 CMV-associated TCRbeta sequences occurred in one to five individuals. CMV serostatus prediction reached median AUC about 0.96, or 0.93 with US-trained model.

Some clones are missing from TCRdb's copy, which holds only in-frame ones; the method was immunoSEQ multiplex PCR. The profile covers about 45,000 clones, with about 78% appearing a single time and 0.9% to 0.95% taken by the ten largest. The CDR3 covers 15 residues. Trimming took 0 bases from V and 8 from J, leaving 13 bases between them. Germline CDR1 is SGHTA and CDR2 is FQGNSA. The sort gate was single viable CD3+CD4+CD8-CD45RO+ cells for memory CD4+ T cells. A note on this clone: Its antigen is not known.

The sequenced sample was memory CD4+ T cells from blood. The J gene is TRBJ1-4, the V gene TRBV7-2; D unresolved. The sequence derives from an adult in good health and CMV-seronegative. DNA for the CDR3: TGTGCCAGCAGCTTAGCTGCCAATCGAGGGGAAAAACTGTTTTTT. Its protein product is CASSLAANRGEKLFF. The complete variable domain, with remaining parts taken from reference TRBV7-2 and TRBJ1-4, reads GAGVSQSPSNKVTEKGKDVELRCDPISGHTALYWYRQSLGQGLEFLIYFQGNSAPDKSGLPSDRFSAERTGGSVSTLTIQRTQQEDSAVYLCASSLAANRGEKLFFGSGTQLSVL.